A selection of T cell receptor beta chains follows, all from one sample in a study of blood T cell repertoires in COVID-19. Assay: immunoSEQ multiplex PCR; the TCRdb copy retains only in-frame clones and omits some. The sample shows 45,000 to 55,000 clones, roughly nine tenths of them seen only once. Material for sequencing was peripheral blood. These receptors were taken from a woman in her thirties or forties with active COVID-19. CDR3s include the opening cysteine and the closing phenylalanine or tryptophan. D genes are given only for firm matches. The listing skips clone size in some rows; elsewhere it reads once, few, many or a size class.

>TRBJ2-7|TRBD1|TRBV6-1|-
TGTGCCAGCAGTGAACGATCGGGACAGGGGGCCATTTCCCACTACGAGCAGTACTTC
CASSERSGQGAISHYEQYF
>TRBJ2-2|TRBD2|TRBV6-2/TRBV6-3|-
TGTGCCAGCAGCTCTATTAGCGGGGGCACCGGGGAGCTGTTTTTT
CASSSISGGTGELFF
>TRBJ2-3|TRBD2|TRBV3-1/TRBV3-2|-
TGTGCCAGCAGCCTACTAGCGGTTAGCACAGATACGCAGTATTTT
CASSLLAVSTDTQYF
>TRBJ2-1|TRBD2|TRBV14|-
TGTGCCAGCAGCCGACTGACTAGCGGGGGGGCAACCTACAATGAGCAGTTCTTC
CASSRLTSGGATYNEQFF
>TRBJ2-5|TRBD1|TRBV6-5|once
TGTGCCAGCAGTTACTCTGAGGGGGCAGGAGAGACCCAGTACTTC
CASSYSEGAGETQYF
>TRBJ2-1|TRBD1|TRBV5-4|-
TGTGCCAGCAGTCGAGGGGGCGCTGAGCGCGATGAGCAGTTCTTC
CASSRGGAERDEQFF
>TRBJ2-1|-|TRBV15|-
TGTGCCACCAGCAGAGGCCGGGGGAATGAGCAGTTCTTC
CATSRGRGNEQFF
>TRBJ2-3|-|TRBV7-3|-
TGTGCCAGTAAACCACAAGTTAGCACAGATACGCAGTATTTT
CASKPQVSTDTQYF
>TRBJ2-1|TRBD1|TRBV6-5|-
TGTGCCAGCAGTTCCGGGACAGACCCCAATGAGCAGTTCTTC
CASSSGTDPNEQFF
>TRBJ1-5|-|TRBV19|-
TGTGCCAGTAGAGCCGGGACATTGCTAGGAAATCAGCCCCAGCATTTT
CASRAGTLLGNQPQHF
>TRBJ1-1|TRBD1|TRBV7-9|-
TGTGCCAGCAGCCTTACAGGGGGGGGACGCATGAACACTGAAGCTTTCTTT
CASSLTGGGRMNTEAFF
>TRBJ2-1|-|TRBV2|-
TGTGCCAGCCATTCCGGCTCCTACAATGAGCAGTTCTTC
CASHSGSYNEQFF
>TRBJ1-2|-|TRBV19|-
TGTGCCAGTAGTGTGCGGGGAGATGGCTACACCTTC
CASSVRGDGYTF
>TRBJ2-7|TRBD2|TRBV5-4|-
TGTGCCAGCAGCCCCCCCGGGGGGTCCTACGAGCAGTACTTC
CASSPPGGSYEQYF
>TRBJ2-3|-|TRBV19|-
TGTGCCAGTAGTATTTCAACGGGGGACCCCACAGATACGCAGTATTTT
CASSISTGDPTDTQYF
>TRBJ2-1|TRBD1|TRBV14|-
TGTGCCAGCAGCCAAGTTGGGACAGTAAAGGACTACAATGAGCAGTTCTTC
CASSQVGTVKDYNEQFF
>TRBJ2-7|TRBD1|TRBV30|-
TGTGCCTGGAGCTCCGGGACAGGCCGCTTTTCCTACGAGCAGTACTTC
CAWSSGTGRFSYEQYF
>TRBJ2-5|-|TRBV5-1|-
TGCGCCAGCAGCTTGGGGTCCAGAGAGACCCAGTACTTC
CASSLGSRETQYF
>TRBJ1-4|-|TRBV19|-
TGTGCCAGTAATGGTCCGCGTACGGGAAAACTGTTTTTT
CASNGPRTGKLFF
>TRBJ2-1|TRBD2|TRBV5-1|-
TGCGCCAGCAGCTTGGTTGGTGGGTCAATAGCGGGGGAAGGAAATGAGCAGTTCTTC
CASSLVGGSIAGEGNEQFF